The clone carrying this T cell receptor beta chain was counted many times. Read data end 3 residues before the CDR3 end; the end is taken from the germline J gene. These data are taken from a study of T cell clonality in common variable immunodeficiency. The method was immunoSEQ multiplex PCR; TCRdb's version includes in-frame clones alone and lacks a portion of them. Altogether about 42,000 clones were found in the sample, and no singletons occur. This CDR3 has 16 amino acids. Germline trimming cut 4 bases from V and 5 bases from J; bases unmatched to any gene: 9. In germline, CDR1 is SGHRS, CDR2 YFSETQ.

The chain recombines TRBV5-1 with TRBJ2-2, with 9 bases that match TRBD2. The clonotype originates from a person aged 18-70 years in good health. The sample consisted of peripheral blood mononuclear cells. The covered CDR3 bases are TGCGCCAGCAGCCGGGGGGTAGCGGGAGCTACCGGGGAG. Translation: CASSRGVAGATGE. The whole CDR3 is CASSRGVAGATGELFF.